The 12 T cell receptor beta chains below were found in one sample sequenced in a study of blood T cell repertoires in COVID-19. Assay used: immunoSEQ multiplex PCR; TCRdb lists only in-frame clones, some missing. The top ten hold over 15% of the sample, which has under 95,000 clones, approximately 86% seen once. Sequenced: peripheral blood. The source is an elderly woman with acute or convalescent COVID-19.

V is TRBV12-5 and J is TRBJ2-2, with 7 bases matching TRBD1. V lost 2 bases, J lost 4 bases, and 4 bases stayed unmatched. Germline V lookup: CDR1 LGHNT, CDR2 FRNRAP. There are 15 residues in the CDR3. CDR3 bases: TGTGCTAGTGGTTTGAGGGGGCTGGTCACCGGGGAGCTGTTTTTT. Translation: CASGLRGLVTGELFF.

This clone has just one count. The chain carries TRBV19 and TRBJ1-5; D gene uncertain. V lost 2 bases and J 5 bases, leaving 7 bases between the germline ends. Germline V gene sequence: CDR1 LNHDA, CDR2 SQIVND (reference sequence). There are 13 residues in the CDR3. The CDR3 loop reads CASSISRDQPQHF. As DNA, the CDR3 is TGTGCCAGTAGTATATCACGGGATCAGCCCCAGCATTTT. Supplemented by reference TRBV19 and TRBJ1-5, the full variable domain reads DGGITQSPKYLFRKEGQNVTLSCEQNLNHDAMYWYRQDPGQGLRLIYYSQIVNDFQKGDIAEGYSVSREKKESFPLTVTSAQKNPTAFYLCASSISRDQPQHFGDGTRLSIL.

About this clone itself: An end of the junction does not agree with germline; a read error may underlie this. The rearrangement links TRBV2 to TRBJ1-4; TRBD1 matches 9 bases. The germline CDR1 and CDR2 sequences are SNHLY and FYNNEI. CDR3 size: 15 residues. The CDR3 sequence: CASREDRGTNEKLFF. CDR3 DNA sequence: TGTGCCAGCAGGGAAGACAGGGGGACTAATGAAAAACTGTTTTTT.

The chain recombines TRBV3-1 (or the pseudogene TRBV3-2) with TRBJ2-2; TRBD2 aligns across 10 bases. The CDR3 totals 17 residues. V was clipped by 1 base and J by 3 bases; unmatched bases: 5. Looked up from germline, CDR1 is LGHDT and CDR2 is YNNKEL (reference sequence). The CDR3 here is CASSQGLAGAYTGELFF. CDR3 DNA: TGTGCCAGCAGCCAAGGGCTAGCGGGGGCTTACACCGGGGAGCTGTTTTTT.

The chain has TRBV6-2 or TRBV6-3 and TRBJ2-3; TRBD2 aligns across 9 bases. The V gene's germline CDR1 is MNHEY and CDR2 SVGEGT. Trimming removed 0 bases from V and 3 bases from J; junction bases left unmatched: 16. This CDR3 spans 20 amino acids. The CDR3 bases are TGTGCCAGCAGTTACTCGACCGCCCCTAGCGGGGTCCTGTGGACAGATACGCAGTATTTT. Translation gives CASSYSTAPSGVLWTDTQYF.

This chain uses TRBV30 with TRBJ1-2; tentative D call: TRBD1 (5 bases). Germline assignment: CDR1 GTSNPN and CDR2 SVGIG (reference sequence). The CDR3 totals 13 residues. The germline V and J ends were trimmed by 4 bases and 5 bases, with 14 bases remaining between them. CDR3 bases: TGTGCCTGGACGTTACAGGATTATTATGGCTACACCTTC. Translated, it gives CAWTLQDYYGYTF.

J is TRBJ2-1 and V is TRBV5-1; tentatively, D is TRBD2 (6 bases). The V end lost 4 bases, the J end lost 0 bases, and 11 bases lay between the germline ends. The CDR3 extends over 15 amino acids. CDR1 and CDR2 from the germline V gene are SGHRS and YFSETQ. Here the CDR3 reads CASSNSGSSYNEQFF. In DNA, the CDR3 is TGCGCCAGCAGCAATAGCGGTAGCTCCTACAATGAGCAGTTCTTC.

The V gene is TRBV5-4, the J gene TRBJ1-2; D is perhaps TRBD1 (5 bases). Germline CDR1 SGHNT, CDR2 YYREEE (reference sequence). The length of the CDR3 is 15 residues. V was pared by 1 base and J by 0 bases, with 10 bases between. The CDR3 coding sequence is TGTGCCAGCAGCTTGACAGGCCCCTCTAACTATGGCTACACCTTC. Translated, it gives CASSLTGPSNYGYTF.

The chain employs TRBV5-1 and TRBJ1-1; 8 positions agree with TRBD1. Germline CDR1 and CDR2: SGHRS and YFSETQ. The CDR3 sequence is 16 residues long. V dropped 4 bases and J dropped 4; count of bases not matched to a gene: 12. This CDR3 is CASSQRQGKGFTEAFF. The CDR3 bases are TGCGCCAGCAGCCAACGACAGGGGAAAGGGTTCACTGAAGCTTTCTTT.

The chain has TRBV6-5 and TRBJ2-1; D gene ambiguous. CDR3 size: 15 residues. CDR1 MNHEY and CDR2 SVGAGI come from the germline V gene. With 0 bases removed from V and 0 bases from J, the gap between germline ends came to 6 bases. CDR3 nucleotides: TGTGCCAGCAGTTACTCGCCGAGCTCCTACAATGAGCAGTTCTTC. Amino acid sequence: CASSYSPSSYNEQFF.

The V call is TRBV12-2, the J call TRBJ1-2. TRBV12-2 has pseudogene status. The CDR3 extends over 15 amino acids. DNA of the CDR3: TGTGCAAGTCGCTTAGCGCTGGAGGGAAACTATGGCTACACCTTC. It yields the protein CASRLALEGNYGYTF.

This clone came up a few times. This rearrangement joins TRBV27 to TRBJ2-7; 8 bases line up with TRBD2. The germline V gene has CDR1 MNHEY and CDR2 SMNVEV (reference sequence). There are 15 residues in the CDR3. V shed 3 bases, J shed 4 bases, and the junction held 8 bases outside the gene matches. The CDR3 nucleotides read TGTGCCAGCAGTTTCCTTTCGGGGGGGCTTTACGAGCAGTACTTC. As protein: CASSFLSGGLYEQYF.